One and the same sample provided the 13 T cell receptor beta chains below, sequenced in a study of blood T cell repertoires in COVID-19. Here immunoSEQ multiplex PCR was the method, and the copy in TCRdb shows in-frame clones only, minus some. The table shows about 250,000 clones, with 80% to 90% occurring only once. Sequencing was done on a sample of peripheral blood. Receptors were obtained from a man aged 30 to 39 with acute or convalescent COVID-19.

CDR3 in amino acids: CASSERETGELFF. CDR3 DNA: TGTGCCAGCAGTGAGCGGGAGACCGGGGAGCTGTTTTTT. The chain couples TRBV2 to TRBJ2-2; 7 bases are shared with TRBD2. The V segment lost 3 bases and the J segment 5 bases; nucleotides outside the gene matches: 0. CDR1 and CDR2 (germline): SNHLY, FYNNEI. The CDR3 extends over 13 amino acids.

The rearrangement uses TRBV5-1 and TRBJ2-3, with D unresolved. This CDR3 spans 13 amino acids. V lost 3 bases to trimming and J lost 6 bases, with 11 bases between them. Germline V gene lookup returns CDR1 SGHRS and CDR2 YFSETQ. The CDR3 nucleotides read TGCGCCAGCAGCTACGAGCCCAGGGATACGCAGTATTTT. Translated, it gives CASSYEPRDTQYF.

The V and J genes are TRBV3-1 (or the pseudogene TRBV3-2) and TRBJ2-7; 7 nucleotides align to TRBD2. The CDR3 length is 17 residues. The V gene end was trimmed by 3 bases and the J gene end by 3 bases; junction bases not matched to a gene: 14. The germline CDR1 and CDR2 sequences are LGHDT and YNNKEL (reference sequence). The CDR3 bases are TGTGCCAGCAGCCACCCCGCGACTCAGCGGGACTACTACGAGCAGTACTTC. Translating gives CASSHPATQRDYYEQYF.

Comments on this clone: The same CDR3 arises from other DNA sequences in this sample as well. This chain uses TRBV7-9 with TRBJ2-7; 7 bases are shared with TRBD2. This CDR3 has 14 residues. The V gene's germline CDR1 is SEHNR and CDR2 FQNEAQ (reference sequence). V shed 1 base and J 1 base; nucleotides not matched to a gene: 1. This chain's CDR3 is CASSLGGGSYEQYF. The CDR3 DNA is TGTGCCAGCAGCTTAGGGGGGGGTTCCTACGAGCAGTACTTC.

J is TRBJ1-3 and V is TRBV14; D is uncertain. V lost 4 bases to trimming and J lost 1 base, with 11 bases between them. The CDR3 consists of 15 residues. Germline values: CDR1 SGHDN, CDR2 FVKESK. The CDR3 here is CASSLQQLSGNTIYF. CDR3 DNA sequence: TGTGCCAGCAGCCTGCAACAGTTGTCTGGAAACACCATATATTTT.

The chain combines TRBV7-9 with TRBJ2-3; no clear D. The CDR3 length is 12 residues. Trimming removed 4 bases at V and 8 bases at J, with 10 bases between. CDR1 and CDR2 (germline): SEHNR, FQNEAQ (reference sequence). Here the CDR3 DNA reads TGTGCCAGCAGCTCTGAATCGGGTACGCAGTATTTT. Its translation: CASSSESGTQYF.

This chain joins TRBV6-1 and TRBJ2-7; the D gene is possibly TRBD2 (6 bases). Trimming pared 0 bases from V and 2 bases from J, leaving 11 bases between. The CDR3 length is 15 residues. The germline V gene encodes CDR1 MNHNS and CDR2 SASEGT. The CDR3 nucleotides read TGTGCCAGCAGTGAAGCGCCTAGCGCACCCTACGAGCAGTACTTC. Protein product: CASSEAPSAPYEQYF.

The J gene is TRBJ1-3, the V gene TRBV7-6, with D possibly TRBD1 on 5 matching bases. V was cut by 5 bases and J by 1 base, with 15 bases left in between. Germline-derived CDR1 and CDR2 are SGHVS and FNYEAQ. This CDR3 is built from 16 residues. CDR3: CASSPSAGLSGNTIYF. CDR3 bases: TGTGCCAGCAGCCCCAGTGCAGGGTTGTCTGGAAACACCATATATTTT.

The chain combines TRBV28 with TRBJ2-1, with 10 bases lining up with TRBD1. The CDR3 runs to 16 residues. The germline gives CDR1 MDHEN, CDR2 SYDVKM. V shed 4 bases and J 8 bases; nucleotides not matched to a gene: 11. The DNA of the CDR3 is TGTGCCAGCAGTTACTTCGGGACAGGGGAGTACGATGAGCAGTTCTTC. It codes for CASSYFGTGEYDEQFF.

The chain carries TRBV27 and TRBJ2-1, with D maybe TRBD1 (6 bases). Germline values: CDR1 MNHEY, CDR2 SMNVEV (reference sequence). V lost 6 bases and J 2 bases, leaving 14 bases between the germline ends. This CDR3 has 15 residues. CDR3 residues: CASRELGGTYNEQFF. The CDR3 DNA is TGTGCCAGCAGAGAATTAGGGGGTACCTACAATGAGCAGTTCTTC.

The chain carries TRBV3-1 (or the pseudogene TRBV3-2) and TRBJ2-5, with D possibly TRBD2 on 7 matching bases. The CDR3 consists of 18 residues. CDR1 is LGHDT and CDR2 is YNNKEL in the germline V gene (reference sequence). Trimming took off 6 bases at V and 2 bases at J, with 25 bases between the two ends. This chain's CDR3 is CASRQTGRLAGRQETQYF. CDR3 sequence (DNA): TGTGCCAGCAGACAAACAGGGCGACTAGCAGGAAGACAAGAGACCCAGTACTTC.

The chain links TRBV19 to TRBJ1-3; D not certain. The CDR3 consists of 17 residues. Trimming took 5 bases from V and 0 from J, leaving 17 bases between them. Germline V CDR1 and CDR2: LNHDA, SQIVND (reference sequence). CDR3: CASSGLFETSSGNTIYF. DNA of the CDR3: TGTGCCAGTAGTGGCCTCTTCGAGACAAGCTCTGGAAACACCATATATTTT. Variable domain in full (rest from reference TRBV19 and TRBJ1-3): DGGITQSPKYLFRKEGQNVTLSCEQNLNHDAMYWYRQDPGQGLRLIYYSQIVNDFQKGDIAEGYSVSREKKESFPLTVTSAQKNPTAFYLCASSGLFETSSGNTIYFGEGSWLTVV.

This sequence joins TRBV4-1 and TRBJ1-1; TRBD1 matches 10 bases. The CDR3 loop spans 14 amino acids. V lost 3 bases, J lost 12 bases, and 10 bases stayed unmatched. Germline V gene lookup returns CDR1 MGHRA and CDR2 YSYEKL. As DNA, the CDR3 is TGCGCCAGCAGCCACCCCCGGGACAGGGGAGGAACTTTCTTT. Its protein product is CASSHPRDRGGTFF.